The 28 T cell receptor beta chains given below trace back to one sample, sequenced in a study of blood T cells in healthy people across ages. A second PCR of about 7 to 12 cycles used a sample-barcoded 5' primer and a J-beta primer mix. Each CDR3 protein gets one entry after TCRdb re-called the 5' RACE reads with MiXCR. The sample carries approximately 760,000 distinct CDR3 sequences, approximately 25% recorded once. The same data also contributed to another study, on T cells of mothers and their children.

The specimen sequenced was blood. These receptors all come from a boy younger than 18 in good health.

The chain couples TRBV29-1 to TRBJ2-5; 8 positions agree with TRBD1. The trim removed 6 bases at V and 4 bases at J, leaving 7 bases unmatched. The CDR3 runs 13 residues. Germline-derived CDR1 and CDR2 are SQVTM and ANQGSEA. The CDR3 region is CSVRITGGETQYF. Here the CDR3 DNA reads TGCAGCGTCCGAATCACAGGGGGAGAGACCCAGTACTTC.

The chain links TRBV19 to TRBJ2-1; tentatively, D is TRBD1 (6 bases). The germline V gene has CDR1 LNHDA and CDR2 SQIVND (reference sequence). The CDR3 totals 14 residues. The V and J ends lost 5 bases and 3 bases respectively, with 11 bases between them. CDR3 nucleotides: TGTGCCAGTAGTCAAGGACAGAGCTACAATGAGCAGTTCTTC. It yields the protein CASSQGQSYNEQFF.

The CDR3 sequence is CASSTRGTRGETQYF. The CDR3 DNA is TGTGCCAGCAGCACGCGCGGGACTAGAGGGGAGACCCAGTACTTC. V is TRBV7-3 and J is TRBJ2-5; 8 positions match TRBD2. Germline V gene data show CDR1 as SGHTA and CDR2 as FQGTGA. The CDR3 length is 15 residues. After removal of 5 bases from V and 5 bases from J, the junction contained 10 bases not matched to a gene.

This chain joins TRBV7-9 and TRBJ1-1; TRBD1 might be the D (6 bases). CDR1 and CDR2 from the germline V gene are SEHNR and FQNEAQ (reference sequence). The CDR3 loop spans 14 amino acids. V was cut by 6 bases and J by 5 bases, with 16 bases left in between. CDR3 nucleotides: TGTGCCAGCAGTCCCCCAGGGGCTAGGACTGAAGCTTTCTTT. This codes for CASSPPGARTEAFF.

V and J are TRBV12-3 or TRBV12-4 and TRBJ2-5; D assignment may be TRBD1 or TRBD2 (5 bases each). The CDR3 has 14 residues. V was pared by 5 bases and J by 11 bases, with 21 bases between. The CDR3 coding sequence is TGTGCCAGCAGTACCCGAGTGAGGGGCAAGGGGCAGTACTTC. This codes for CASSTRVRGKGQYF.

This clonotype was detected only a few times. V usage is TRBV29-1 and J usage is TRBJ1-1; 7 nucleotides match TRBD1. V lost 7 bases and J lost 3; bases outside the gene matches: 2. CDR1 and CDR2 (germline): SQVTM, ANQGSEA. The CDR3 has 11 residues. CDR3 sequence reads: CSAGQDTEAFF. The DNA of the CDR3 is TGCAGCGCCGGACAGGACACTGAAGCTTTCTTT.

This clonotype was recorded a few times. The chain has TRBV9 and TRBJ2-4; 7 bases align to TRBD1. Germline CDR1 is SGDLS and CDR2 is YYNGEE. The CDR3 extends over 21 amino acids. J lost 0 bases, V lost 0 bases, and 18 bases had no gene match. In DNA form, the CDR3 reads TGTGCCAGCAGCGTAGCTGAGCATCAAGGACAGGTACTCATAGCCAAAAACATTCAGTACTTC. Its protein is CASSVAEHQGQVLIAKNIQYF.

This clonotype was observed a few times. The chain joins TRBV3-1 to TRBJ2-3, with a weak D call TRBD2 (6 bases). Deletions cut 1 base from V and 4 bases from J, with 9 bases between. This CDR3 is built from 14 residues. In germline, CDR1 is LGHDT, CDR2 YNNKEL (reference sequence). The CDR3, as DNA: TGTGCCAGCAGCCAAGCGGGAGAGGCAGATACGCAGTATTTT. Protein sequence: CASSQAGEADTQYF.

This clonotype has just a few counts. V gene TRBV9 combines with J gene TRBJ2-1; 10 bases match TRBD1. The CDR3 loop spans 17 amino acids. CDR1 and CDR2 from the germline V gene are SGDLS and YYNGEE. J lost 5 bases, V lost 0 bases, and 8 bases had no gene match. The CDR3 loop reads CASSVGGGQGSNNEQFF. The DNA for the CDR3 is TGTGCCAGCAGCGTAGGAGGGGGACAGGGGTCAAACAATGAGCAGTTCTTC.

This clonotype was observed a handful of times. The V call is TRBV6-6, the J call TRBJ2-4; 9 nucleotides agree with TRBD1. The V gene's germline CDR1 is MNHNY and CDR2 SVGAGI (reference sequence). The CDR3 consists of 16 residues. V dropped 5 bases and J dropped 1; count of bases not matched to a gene: 6. CDR3 sequence reads: CASSPGTGKAKNIQYF. In DNA, the CDR3 is TGTGCCAGCAGTCCTGGGACAGGGAAGGCCAAAAACATTCAGTACTTC.

This clonotype was detected a few times. The rearrangement uses TRBV7-2 and TRBJ2-5; the match to TRBD1 covers 7 bases. This CDR3 is 14 amino acids long. V lost 4 bases, J lost 5 bases, and 7 bases stayed unmatched. The germline V gene encodes CDR1 SGHTA and CDR2 FQGNSA. CDR3 DNA: TGTGCCAGCAGCTCGACAGGGATAGAGGAGACCCAGTACTTC. This encodes CASSSTGIEETQYF.

V is TRBV5-1 and J is TRBJ1-1; D gene uncertain. From germline, CDR1 is SGHRS and CDR2 YFSETQ. The CDR3 is made up of 17 amino acids. With 3 bases removed from V and 6 bases from J, the gap between germline ends came to 24 bases. The CDR3: CASSSTVRGGAGAEAFF. The DNA for the CDR3 is TGCGCCAGCAGCTCAACCGTCCGCGGTGGCGCTGGGGCTGAAGCTTTCTTT.

The rearrangement joins TRBV7-9 to TRBJ1-5, with TRBD1 identical over 10 bases. CDR1 and CDR2 (germline): SEHNR, FQNEAQ (reference sequence). V gave up 1 base and J gave up 7 bases; unmatched junction bases: 7. This CDR3 is 16 amino acids long. As DNA, the CDR3 is TGTGCCAGCAGCTTAGAGGACAGGGGGGGACGACAGCCCCAGCATTTT. Translation gives CASSLEDRGGRQPQHF.

This clonotype was observed a few times. The chain joins TRBV6-5 to TRBJ2-1, with D possibly being TRBD1 or TRBD2 (5 bases each). The CDR3 contains 17 residues. Trimming took off 4 bases at V and 5 bases at J, with 21 bases between the two ends. CDR1 is MNHEY, CDR2 SVGAGI, per germline. DNA of the CDR3: TGTGCCAGCAGTTCCTTTTTTTGGGGGAGCTCGGACAATGAGCAGTTCTTC. Translated, it gives CASSSFFWGSSDNEQFF.

This clonotype was observed a few times. V gene TRBV5-6 combines with J gene TRBJ2-7; no reliable D call. The end of the DNA aligns better with TRBJ2-5, so the J call may be wrong. Germline lookup yields CDR1 SGHDT and CDR2 YYEEEE. This CDR3 spans 13 amino acids. CDR3 nucleotides: TGTGCCAGCAGCCAAATAGGGCAAGAGACCCAGTACTTC. Translated: CASSQIGQETQYF.

This clonotype was observed a single time. The chain combines TRBV29-1 with TRBJ2-7; D may be TRBD2 (6 bases). Trimming took off 2 bases at V and 0 bases at J, with 11 bases between the two ends. The germline V gene has CDR1 SQVTM and CDR2 ANQGSEA. CDR3 length: 14 residues. Written as DNA, the CDR3 is TGCAGCGTTGAAACGGGGGTACGCTCCTACGAGCAGTACTTC. Translated: CSVETGVRSYEQYF.

The gene calls are TRBV11-2 and TRBJ2-1, with D maybe TRBD1 (5 bases). V lost 2 bases to trimming and J lost 4 bases, with 9 bases between them. CDR1 is SGHAT, CDR2 FQNNGV, per germline. The CDR3 covers 14 residues. In nucleotides, the CDR3 is TGTGCCAGCAGCTTATCGACAGAGTACAATGAGCAGTTCTTC. Translating it yields CASSLSTEYNEQFF.

This chain links TRBV20-1 with TRBJ2-1, with 7 bases lining up with TRBD2. CDR3 length: 17 residues. V lost 4 bases, J lost 1 base, and 13 bases stayed unmatched. CDR1 DFQATT and CDR2 SNEGSKA come from the germline V gene (reference sequence). The CDR3 region is CSAMPGLGEGSYNEQFF. CDR3 DNA sequence: TGCAGTGCTATGCCCGGCCTCGGGGAGGGATCCTACAATGAGCAGTTCTTC.

This chain connects TRBV5-6 to TRBJ2-7, with D perhaps being TRBD1 or TRBD2 (5 bases each). This CDR3 is built from 16 residues. Germline lookup yields CDR1 SGHDT and CDR2 YYEEEE. Trimming left V 3 bases short and J 4 bases short, with 20 bases between. The chain's CDR3 is CASSCWGRPGKYEQYF. The CDR3 nucleotides read TGTGCCAGCAGCTGCTGGGGACGACCGGGTAAATACGAGCAGTACTTC.

This chain uses TRBV6-5 with TRBJ1-4; D may be TRBD1 (5 bases). Between the trimmed V and J ends, which lost 8 bases and 5 bases, there was a span of 12 bases. Germline V gene sequence: CDR1 MNHEY, CDR2 SVGAGI. The CDR3 sequence is 13 residues long. The CDR3 DNA follows: TGTGCCAGCCGGGGGACGGGAAATGAAAAACTGTTTTTT. Protein product: CASRGTGNEKLFF.

This clonotype was seen only a few times. The V and J genes are TRBV20-1 and TRBJ2-1, with a tentative D call TRBD1 (5 bases). Trimming stripped 1 base from V and 0 bases from J, with 10 bases between. The CDR3 consists of 15 residues. Looked up from germline, CDR1 is DFQATT and CDR2 is SNEGSKA (reference sequence). The CDR3 reads CSARATGSSYNEQFF. CDR3 DNA sequence: TGCAGTGCTAGAGCCACAGGAAGCTCCTACAATGAGCAGTTCTTC.

This rearrangement joins TRBV5-1 to TRBJ2-5; 7 bases line up with TRBD2. CDR1 is SGHRS, CDR2 YFSETQ, per germline. V lost 4 bases and J lost 0; bases outside the gene matches: 6. The CDR3 length is 15 residues. The CDR3 is CASSRIGTNQETQYF. For the CDR3, the DNA is TGCGCCAGCAGCCGAATAGGGACTAACCAAGAGACCCAGTACTTC.

The chain uses TRBV4-1 and TRBJ2-7; the match to TRBD1 covers 8 bases. There are 15 residues in the CDR3. The V segment lost 1 base and the J segment 1 base; nucleotides outside the gene matches: 3. The germline gives CDR1 MGHRA, CDR2 YSYEKL. The CDR3: CASSQANRGSYEQYF. The CDR3, as DNA: TGCGCCAGCAGCCAAGCCAACAGGGGGTCCTACGAGCAGTACTTC.

This clonotype has a handful of counts. The chain recombines TRBV13 with TRBJ1-2, with 7 bases matching TRBD1. Trimming removed 4 bases from V and 6 bases from J; junction bases left unmatched: 2. There are 12 residues in the CDR3. Germline V lookup: CDR1 PRHDT, CDR2 FYEKMQ (reference sequence). The CDR3 here is CASSSGGNGYTF. The CDR3 coding sequence is TGTGCCAGCAGCTCAGGGGGGAATGGCTACACCTTC. Full variable domain (rest looked up from reference TRBV13 and TRBJ1-2): AAGVIQSPRHLIKEKRETATLKCYPIPRHDTVYWYQQGPGQDPQFLISFYEKMQSDKGSIPDRFSAQQFSDYHSELNMSSLELGDSALYFCASSSGGNGYTFGSGTRLTVV.

The chain couples TRBV4-3 to TRBJ2-1; weak D call: TRBD2 (5 bases). Per germline, CDR1 LGHNA and CDR2 YSLEER. The CDR3 has 16 residues. Deletions cut 4 bases from V and 3 bases from J, with 16 bases between. The CDR3 DNA is TGCGCCAGCAGCCTCAGATGGACTCCCATCTACAATGAGCAGTTCTTC. It codes for CASSLRWTPIYNEQFF.

This clonotype was found once. The chain is built from TRBV6-1 and TRBJ2-3, with TRBD2 matching over 9 bases. Trimming took 6 bases from V and 2 from J; bases not matched to a gene: 15. Germline V CDR1 and CDR2: MNHNS, SASEGT. This CDR3 has 18 residues. In nucleotides, the CDR3 is TGTGCCAGCAGGGGAACCAGCGGGAGGTCCGTCCCCACAGATACGCAGTATTTT. This translates into CASRGTSGRSVPTDTQYF.

In this sample, this clonotype turned up once. V is TRBV4-3 and J is TRBJ1-2; D ambiguous. Looked up from germline, CDR1 is LGHNA and CDR2 is YSLEER. The CDR3 consists of 16 residues. Trimming took 0 bases from V and 8 from J, leaving 19 bases between them. CDR3 loop: CASSQESPRAAMGYTF. CDR3 bases: TGCGCCAGCAGCCAAGAGTCACCAAGGGCGGCAATGGGCTACACCTTC.

This clonotype was counted only a few times. V usage is TRBV2 and J usage is TRBJ2-2, with D possibly matching TRBD2 (6 bases). This CDR3 has 15 amino acids. Germline V gives CDR1 SNHLY, CDR2 FYNNEI. V was clipped by 6 bases and J by 4 bases, with 15 bases between them. CDR3 nucleotide sequence: TGTGCCAGCAGGGGGACTGGCGCGATCACCGGGGAGCTGTTTTTT. Protein product: CASRGTGAITGELFF.